This T cell receptor beta chain was found in a study of shared clonotypes between healthy human individuals. Only in-frame clones appear in the TCRdb table, and some are missing; sequencing was by immunoSEQ multiplex PCR. The sample lists about 690,000 clones, roughly 87% seen once, with 30% to 35% in the top ten. In germline, CDR1 is ENHRY, CDR2 SYGVKD. CDR3 length equals 15 residues. Trimming took 6 bases from V and 3 from J, leaving 15 bases between them. Sequencing was done on a sample of memory CD8+ T cells from PBMCs. Subset defined: CD45RO+ cells pooled with CCR7-negative TemRA cells. This clonotype was sampled from a man aged 18-30 years in good health. Some clones in this sample may be carry-over from other donors' samples. The chain uses TRBV10-3 and TRBJ2-1, with a tentative D call TRBD1 (6 bases). The CDR3 reads CAISPTGLIYNEQFF. CDR3 bases: TGTGCCATCAGCCCGACAGGTCTGATCTACAATGAGCAGTTCTTC.